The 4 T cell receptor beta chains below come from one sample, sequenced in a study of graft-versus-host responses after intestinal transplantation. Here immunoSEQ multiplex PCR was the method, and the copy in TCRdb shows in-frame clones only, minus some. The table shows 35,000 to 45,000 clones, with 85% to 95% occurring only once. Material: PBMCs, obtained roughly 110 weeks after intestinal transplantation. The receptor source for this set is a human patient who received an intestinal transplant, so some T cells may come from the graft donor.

CDR3 coding DNA: TGTGCCAGCAGCTTCCCTAGCGGGAGGTGGAATGAGCAGTTCTTC. Protein sequence: CASSFPSGRWNEQFF. This chain uses TRBV13 with TRBJ2-1; 11 nucleotides line up with TRBD2. The CDR3 contains 15 residues. CDR1 PRHDT and CDR2 FYEKMQ come from the germline V gene (reference sequence). V dropped 3 bases and J dropped 7; count of bases not matched to a gene: 5.

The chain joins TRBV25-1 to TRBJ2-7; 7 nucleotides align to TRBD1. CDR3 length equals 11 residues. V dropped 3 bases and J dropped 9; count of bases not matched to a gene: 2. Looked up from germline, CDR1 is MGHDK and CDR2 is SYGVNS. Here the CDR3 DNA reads TGTGCCAGCAGTGACCGGACAGGGCAGTACTTC. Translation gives CASSDRTGQYF.

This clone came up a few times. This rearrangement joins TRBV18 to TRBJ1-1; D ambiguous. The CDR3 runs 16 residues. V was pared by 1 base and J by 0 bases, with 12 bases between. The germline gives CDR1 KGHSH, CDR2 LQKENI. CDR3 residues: CASSPRSRAMNTEAFF. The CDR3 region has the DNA TGTGCCAGCTCACCACGGAGTCGTGCCATGAACACTGAAGCTTTCTTT.

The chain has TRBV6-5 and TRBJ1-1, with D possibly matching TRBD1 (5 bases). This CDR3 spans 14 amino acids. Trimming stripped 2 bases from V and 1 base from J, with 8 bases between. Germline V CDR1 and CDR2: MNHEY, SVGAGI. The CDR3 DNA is TGTGCCAGCAGTTACCGGGACGGGAACACTGAAGCTTTCTTT. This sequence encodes CASSYRDGNTEAFF.